The following is a T cell receptor beta chain sequence with its context. Its antigen is unidentified. Data came from immunoSEQ multiplex PCR; TCRdb stores just in-frame clones and leaves some out. Counted here are around 15,000 clones, over 60% occurring once; the ten biggest clones make up around 29%. These data come from a study of radiation and T cells in renal cell carcinoma. Points from the study as a whole: From baseline, blood top tumor clonotypes peaked at 2 weeks post-radiation. In nephrectomy-only tumors, top 100 clonotypes averaged approximately 40%, versus 54% irradiated.

The treatment: 15 Gy SBRT to primary tumor, nephrectomy 4 weeks later. Nephrectomy followed 15 Gy stereotactic body radiation by 4 weeks. V was clipped by 7 bases and J by 6 bases, with 12 bases between them. There are 13 residues in the CDR3. From germline, CDR1 is SNHLY and CDR2 FYNNEI. The receptor was derived from a woman in her seventies with renal cell carcinoma. Sample: tumor tissue, taken from a patient whose treatment included radiotherapy and nephrectomy. The chain links TRBV2 to TRBJ2-2; D perhaps matches TRBD1 (6 bases). This CDR3 is CASKTQGAGELFF. CDR3 DNA: TGTGCCAGCAAGACACAGGGAGCCGGGGAGCTGTTTTTT.